Below are 2 T cell receptor beta chains sequenced from a single sample in a study of blood T cell repertoires in COVID-19. Libraries were prepared by immunoSEQ multiplex PCR; TCRdb keeps only in-frame clonotypes and omits some of them. Among around 230,000 clones listed, approximately 81% were seen once. The sequenced material came from peripheral blood. The source of these receptors is a woman older than 75 with acute or convalescent COVID-19.

This rearrangement joins TRBV3-1 (or the pseudogene TRBV3-2) to TRBJ2-2, with 8 bases that match TRBD1. Germline V gene sequence: CDR1 LGHDT, CDR2 YNNKEL (reference sequence). V shed 1 base and J 7 bases; nucleotides not matched to a gene: 8. The CDR3 is 16 amino acids. The CDR3 is CASSQGPGQAGGELFF. CDR3 coding DNA: TGTGCCAGCAGCCAAGGACCGGGACAGGCGGGCGGGGAGCTGTTTTTT.

The chain is built from TRBV6-1 and TRBJ2-3, with 8 bases fitting TRBD2. The germline gives CDR1 MNHNS, CDR2 SASEGT. The junction had 14 bases not matched to a gene; V was cut back by 3 bases and J by 3 bases. This CDR3 spans 18 amino acids. The DNA of the CDR3 is TGTGCCAGCAGTGACCACTACTCTAGCGGGTTAACGACAGATACGCAGTATTTT. As protein: CASSDHYSSGLTTDTQYF.